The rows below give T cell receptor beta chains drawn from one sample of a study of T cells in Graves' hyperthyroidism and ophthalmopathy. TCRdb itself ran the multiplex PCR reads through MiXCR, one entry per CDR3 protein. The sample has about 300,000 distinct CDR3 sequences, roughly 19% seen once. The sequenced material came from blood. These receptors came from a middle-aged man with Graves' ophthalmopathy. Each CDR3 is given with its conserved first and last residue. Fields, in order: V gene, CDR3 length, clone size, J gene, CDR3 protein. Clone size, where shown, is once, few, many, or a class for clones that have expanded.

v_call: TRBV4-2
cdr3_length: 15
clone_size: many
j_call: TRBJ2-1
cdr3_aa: CASSQDAGGPNEQFF

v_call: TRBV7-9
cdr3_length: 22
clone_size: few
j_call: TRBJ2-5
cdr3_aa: CASSTVPNTGKQWVLNQETQYF

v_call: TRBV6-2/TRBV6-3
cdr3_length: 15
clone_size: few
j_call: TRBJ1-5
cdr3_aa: CASKRGDASLQPQHF

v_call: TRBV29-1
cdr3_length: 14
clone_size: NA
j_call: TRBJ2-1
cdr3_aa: CSVGTGTGGNEQFF

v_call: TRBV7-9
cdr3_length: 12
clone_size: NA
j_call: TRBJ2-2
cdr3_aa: CASSFSAGELFF

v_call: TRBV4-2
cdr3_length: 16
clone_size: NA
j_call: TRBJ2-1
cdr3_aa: CASSQDGLAGGNEQFF

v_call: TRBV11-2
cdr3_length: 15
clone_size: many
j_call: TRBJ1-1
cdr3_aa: CASSPFGGTNTEAFF

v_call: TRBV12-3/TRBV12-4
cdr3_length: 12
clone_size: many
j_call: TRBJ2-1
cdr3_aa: CASRTSYSEQFF

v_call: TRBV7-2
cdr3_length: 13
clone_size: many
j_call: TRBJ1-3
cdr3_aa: CASSSGQGNTIYF

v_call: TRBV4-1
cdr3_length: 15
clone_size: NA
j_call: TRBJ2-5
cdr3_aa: CASSQDPRGEETQYF

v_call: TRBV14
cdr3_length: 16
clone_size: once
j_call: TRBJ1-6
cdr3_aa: CASSQDYLADISPLHF

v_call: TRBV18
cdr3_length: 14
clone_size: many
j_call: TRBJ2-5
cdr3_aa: CASSPGATQETQYF

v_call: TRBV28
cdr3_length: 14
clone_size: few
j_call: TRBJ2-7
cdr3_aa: CASSLGRGLSEQYF

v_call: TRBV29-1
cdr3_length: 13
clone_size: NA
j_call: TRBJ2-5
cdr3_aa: CSVVSGTLSTQYF

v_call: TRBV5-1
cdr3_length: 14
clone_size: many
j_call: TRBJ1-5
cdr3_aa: CASSLDGTDQPQHF

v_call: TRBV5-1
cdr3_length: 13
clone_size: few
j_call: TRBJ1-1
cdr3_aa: CTSSSLSDTEAFF

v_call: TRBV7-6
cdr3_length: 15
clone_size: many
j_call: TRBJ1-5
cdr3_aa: CASSLDGGGNQPQHF

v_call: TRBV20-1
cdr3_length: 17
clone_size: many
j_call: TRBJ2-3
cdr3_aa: CSARPGLAGSSTDTQYF

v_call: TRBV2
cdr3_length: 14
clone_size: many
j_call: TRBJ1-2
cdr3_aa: CASREDRGPGGYTF

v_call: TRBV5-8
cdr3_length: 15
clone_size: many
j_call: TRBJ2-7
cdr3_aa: CASSSPSGRANEQYF

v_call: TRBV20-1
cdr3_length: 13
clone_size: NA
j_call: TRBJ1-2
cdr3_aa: CSAPQGGSYGYTF

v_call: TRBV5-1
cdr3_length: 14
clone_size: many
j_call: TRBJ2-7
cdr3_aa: CASRMDRGAYEQYF

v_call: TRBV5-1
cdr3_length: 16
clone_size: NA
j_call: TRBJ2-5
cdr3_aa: CASSLEAPDRGETQYF

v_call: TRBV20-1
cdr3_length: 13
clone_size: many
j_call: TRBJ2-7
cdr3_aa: CSAARGSSYEQYF

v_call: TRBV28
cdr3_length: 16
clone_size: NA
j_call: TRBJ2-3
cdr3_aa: CASSWAGTGGLDTQYF

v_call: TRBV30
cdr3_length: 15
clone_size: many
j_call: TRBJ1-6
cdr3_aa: CAWSVLGTQYSPLHF

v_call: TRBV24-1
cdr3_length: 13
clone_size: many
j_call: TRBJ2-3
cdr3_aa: CATSESEQSVQYF

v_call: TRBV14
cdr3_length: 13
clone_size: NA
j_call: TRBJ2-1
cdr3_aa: CASSPSGAGEQFF

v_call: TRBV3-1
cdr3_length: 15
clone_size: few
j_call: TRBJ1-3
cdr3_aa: CASSQDLVTGNTIYF

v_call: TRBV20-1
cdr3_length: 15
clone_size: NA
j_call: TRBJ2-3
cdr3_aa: CSARVGRGYSDTQYF

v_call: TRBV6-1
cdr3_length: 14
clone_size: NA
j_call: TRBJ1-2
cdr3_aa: CASSQTDSNYGYTF

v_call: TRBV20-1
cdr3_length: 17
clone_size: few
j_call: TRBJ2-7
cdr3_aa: CSAPQKRTSGKLYEQYF

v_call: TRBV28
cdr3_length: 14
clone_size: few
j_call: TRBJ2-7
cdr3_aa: CASSFLGGTYEQYF

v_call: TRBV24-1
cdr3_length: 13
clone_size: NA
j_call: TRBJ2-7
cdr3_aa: CATSDPRGYEQYF

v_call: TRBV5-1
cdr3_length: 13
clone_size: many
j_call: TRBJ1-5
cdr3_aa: CASSVEKGQPQHF

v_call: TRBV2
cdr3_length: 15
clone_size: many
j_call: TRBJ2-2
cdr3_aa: CASSVDRGQAGELFF

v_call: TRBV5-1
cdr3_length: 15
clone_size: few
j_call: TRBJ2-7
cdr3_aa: CASSSNSGSAYEQYF

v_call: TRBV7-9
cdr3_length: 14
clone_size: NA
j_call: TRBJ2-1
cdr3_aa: CASSLDAAVDEQFF

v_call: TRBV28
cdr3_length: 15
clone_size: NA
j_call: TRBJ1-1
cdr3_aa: CASSPHRTENTEAFF

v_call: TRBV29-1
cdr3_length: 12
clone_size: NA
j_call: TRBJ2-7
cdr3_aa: CSVVAGGYEQYF

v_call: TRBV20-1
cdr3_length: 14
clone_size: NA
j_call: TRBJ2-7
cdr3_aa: CSVEKTGRSYEQYF

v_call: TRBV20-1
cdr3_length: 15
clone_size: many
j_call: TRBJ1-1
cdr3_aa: CSARPIQGANTEAFF

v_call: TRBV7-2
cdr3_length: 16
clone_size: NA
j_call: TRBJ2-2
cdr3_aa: CASSLGRTGGAGELFF

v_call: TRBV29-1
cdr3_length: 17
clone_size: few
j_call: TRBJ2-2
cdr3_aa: CSSTDRARDRATGELFF

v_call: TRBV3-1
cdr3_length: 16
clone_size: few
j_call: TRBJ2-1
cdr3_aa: CASSPEVAGVGNEQFF

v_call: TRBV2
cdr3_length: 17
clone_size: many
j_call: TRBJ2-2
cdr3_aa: CASTLRLAGGPAGELFF

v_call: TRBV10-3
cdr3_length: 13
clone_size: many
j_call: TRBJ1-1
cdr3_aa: CAISAKGNTEAFF

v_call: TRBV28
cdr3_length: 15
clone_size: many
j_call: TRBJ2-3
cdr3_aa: CASSNRGRLTDTQYF

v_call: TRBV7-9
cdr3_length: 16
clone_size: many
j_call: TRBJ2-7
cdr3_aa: CASSPSGTSGTYEQYF

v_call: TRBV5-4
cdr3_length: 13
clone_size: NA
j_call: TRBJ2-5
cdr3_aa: CASSSFYQETQYF

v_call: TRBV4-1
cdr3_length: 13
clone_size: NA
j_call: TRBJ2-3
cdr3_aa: CASSQEDGDTQYF

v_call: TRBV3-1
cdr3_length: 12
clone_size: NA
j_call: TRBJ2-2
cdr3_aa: CASSQMEGELFF

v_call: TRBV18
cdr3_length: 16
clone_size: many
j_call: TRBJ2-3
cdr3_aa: CASSPVGPGLTDTQYF